This is a list of T cell receptor beta chains from one sample in a study of OX40 agonist ivuxolimab in advanced cancers. The repertoire was sequenced with immunoSEQ multiplex PCR; TCRdb's copy has only in-frame clones and lacks some. The sample gives 90,000 or so clones, more than 80% of which show up once; 8.4% is in the top ten. Source: CD4+ or CD8+ T cells sorted from blood, taken in a trial of the OX40 agonist ivuxolimab. All receptors derive from an adult with an advanced solid tumor such as melanoma, head and neck, liver or kidney cancer. CDR3s include the opening cysteine and the closing phenylalanine or tryptophan. A D gene is named only where the DNA matches it firmly. A clone size is listed for some rows: how often the clone was seen (once, few, many), or a class if it is expanded.

-	TRBJ2-3	TRBV11-1	once	TGTGCCAGCAGCTTAACGGCAGGGTACACAGATACGCAGTATTTT	CASSLTAGYTDTQYF
TRBD1	TRBJ2-7	TRBV7-2	few	TGTGCCAGCAGCCCCCGGCAGGGGACAGGGTTCTACGAGCAGTACTTC	CASSPRQGTGFYEQYF
TRBD1	TRBJ2-3	TRBV30	-	TGTGCCTGGAGCGGGGTCGACAGGGGGTCTCCTGGTACGCAGTATTTT	CAWSGVDRGSPGTQYF
-	TRBJ1-3	TRBV6-5	-	TGTGCCAGCAGTTCTGCGGGGCTTAAAACTGGAAACACCATATATTTT	CASSSAGLKTGNTIYF
-	TRBJ2-1	TRBV6-6	-	TGTGCCAGCAGTTATTCCGACAGTTATTACAATGAGCAGTTCTTC	CASSYSDSYYNEQFF
-	TRBJ1-2	TRBV4-3	-	TGCGCCAGCAGCCAAGTTGACAATCTCTATGGCTACACCTTC	CASSQVDNLYGYTF
-	TRBJ2-2	TRBV30	-	TGTGCCTGGAGTATAGGGGACGACACCGGGGAGCTGTTTTTT	CAWSIGDDTGELFF
TRBD1	TRBJ1-1	TRBV28	-	TGTGCCAGCACCTTTGACAGGGGTTCGGGGGATTTT	CASTFDRGSGDF
-	TRBJ1-5	TRBV30	-	TGTGCCTGGAGTGAGGGTATAGACAGGTACAATCAGCCCCAGCATTTT	CAWSEGIDRYNQPQHF
TRBD2	TRBJ2-7	TRBV11-1	-	TGTGCCAGCAGCTTAGATGTACTAGCGGGATCTAGCGAGCAGTACTTC	CASSLDVLAGSSEQYF
TRBD1	TRBJ1-1	TRBV30	-	TGTGCCTGGAGTGCGAGACAGGGACCGGCCGAAGCTTTCTTT	CAWSARQGPAEAFF
TRBD2	TRBJ2-1	TRBV28	-	TGTGCCAGCAGTCCACAGCGGGGGCGTTCCTACAATGAGCAGTTCTTC	CASSPQRGRSYNEQFF
-	TRBJ1-5	TRBV28	-	TGTGCCAGCAGTTTTGAATCGGCGGGGGTTCAGCCCCAGCATTTT	CASSFESAGVQPQHF
TRBD1	TRBJ1-2	TRBV28	-	TGTGCCAGCAGTCATCCGGGACAGGGGGCTGACTATGGCTACACCTTC	CASSHPGQGADYGYTF
TRBD1	TRBJ2-3	TRBV28	-	TGTGCCAGCAGGACAGGGGGCGGCACAGATACGCAGTATTTT	CASRTGGGTDTQYF
-	TRBJ2-1	TRBV15	-	TGTGCCACCAGCATTGGGGGCGGGTCCTACAATGAGCAGTTCTTC	CATSIGGGSYNEQFF
TRBD2	TRBJ2-1	TRBV11-2	-	TGTGCCAGCATCGGGACTAGCCATTCCAATGAGCAGTTCTTC	CASIGTSHSNEQFF